The present T cell receptor beta chain was sequenced within a study of immune cell composition in non-small cell lung cancer. Background on the study: Histologic subtype was mainly adenocarcinoma or squamous cell carcinoma. General study results and limits: Overall clonality, unlike maximal tumour-associated clone frequency, did not predict TIL reactivity. Tumour-associated clones >0.5% occurred in roughly a third of adenocarcinomas, roughly four fifths of squamous.

Trimming cost V 7 bases and J 4 bases, with 13 bases left between them. The CDR3 is made up of 13 amino acids. Germline V gives CDR1 SNHLY, CDR2 FYNNEI. Normal lung sampling was at least 3 cm from the tumour, as distant as possible. Method: immunoSEQ multiplex PCR; TCRdb's copy keeps in-frame clones and lacks some. Altogether 7,500 to 9,000 clones are present, 67% being singletons, with the ten largest covering about 23%. This clone appeared a few times. What it recognizes is unknown. The rearrangement uses TRBV2 and TRBJ1-2; D ambiguous. This TCR came from a human donor with non-small cell lung cancer. Specimen: non-adjacent lung tissue. This CDR3 is CASTPGTVYGYTF. CDR3 sequence (DNA): TGTGCCAGCACCCCGGGAACCGTCTATGGCTACACCTTC.